This T cell receptor (beta chain) appears in the sequencing data of a study of OX40 agonist ivuxolimab in advanced cancers. Study outcomes and limitations: The study found that CD8+ T cells averaged more expanded clones than CD4+.

Libraries were prepared by immunoSEQ multiplex PCR; TCRdb keeps only in-frame clonotypes and omits some of them. The sample shows over 55,000 clones, 65% to 90% of them seen only once. V lost 4 bases, J lost 0 bases, and 12 bases lay in between. Germline lookup yields CDR1 SGHRS and CDR2 YFSETQ. The CDR3 loop spans 15 amino acids. At baseline, cycle 4 day 1, and cycle 7 day 1, blood was sampled. In regard to this clone: Its antigen is unknown.

The input for sequencing was CD4+ or CD8+ T cells sorted from blood, taken in a trial of the OX40 agonist ivuxolimab. This receptor was obtained from an adult with an advanced solid tumor such as melanoma, head and neck, liver or kidney cancer. The chain links TRBV5-1 to TRBJ2-3; D gene unclear. In DNA, the CDR3 is TGCGCCAGCAGCCGCGACACCCCTAGCACAGATACGCAGTATTTT. Translation: CASSRDTPSTDTQYF.